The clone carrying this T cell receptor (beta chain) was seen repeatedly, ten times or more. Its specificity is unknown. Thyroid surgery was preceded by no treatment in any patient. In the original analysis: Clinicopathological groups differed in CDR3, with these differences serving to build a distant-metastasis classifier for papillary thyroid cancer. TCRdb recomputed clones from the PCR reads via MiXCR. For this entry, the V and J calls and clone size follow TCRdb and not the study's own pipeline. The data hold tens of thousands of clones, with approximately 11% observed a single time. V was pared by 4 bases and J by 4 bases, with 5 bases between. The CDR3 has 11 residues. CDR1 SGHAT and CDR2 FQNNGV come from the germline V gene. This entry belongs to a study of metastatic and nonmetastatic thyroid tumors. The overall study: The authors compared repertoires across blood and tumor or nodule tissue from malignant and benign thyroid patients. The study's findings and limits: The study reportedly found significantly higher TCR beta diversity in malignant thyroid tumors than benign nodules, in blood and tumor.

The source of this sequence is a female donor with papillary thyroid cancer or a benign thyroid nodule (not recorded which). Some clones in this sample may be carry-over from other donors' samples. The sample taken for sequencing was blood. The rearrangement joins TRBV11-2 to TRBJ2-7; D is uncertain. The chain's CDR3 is CASSSQYEQYF. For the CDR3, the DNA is TGTGCCAGCAGCTCCCAGTACGAGCAGTACTTC.